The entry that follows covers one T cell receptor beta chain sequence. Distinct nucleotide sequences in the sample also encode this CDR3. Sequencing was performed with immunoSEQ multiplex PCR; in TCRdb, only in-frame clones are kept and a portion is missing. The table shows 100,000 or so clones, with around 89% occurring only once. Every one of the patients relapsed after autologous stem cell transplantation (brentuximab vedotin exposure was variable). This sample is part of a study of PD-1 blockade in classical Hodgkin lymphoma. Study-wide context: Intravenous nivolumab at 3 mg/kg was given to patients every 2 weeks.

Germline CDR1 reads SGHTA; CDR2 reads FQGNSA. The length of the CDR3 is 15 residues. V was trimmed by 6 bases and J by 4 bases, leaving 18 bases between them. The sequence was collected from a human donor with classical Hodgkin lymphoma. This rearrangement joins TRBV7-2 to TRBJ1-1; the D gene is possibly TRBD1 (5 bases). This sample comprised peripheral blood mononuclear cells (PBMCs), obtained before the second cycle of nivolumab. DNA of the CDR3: TGTGCCAGCAGATCTCCTATAGGGGAGGGCACTGAAGCTTTCTTT. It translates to CASRSPIGEGTEAFF.